This paragraph reports one T cell receptor beta chain. Its antigen is unidentified. Clones were read by immunoSEQ multiplex PCR, and TCRdb kept only the in-frame ones, dropping some. The data contain approximately 3,600 clones, just over 30% of them seen just once; the ten biggest clones take up around 10%. The data belong to a study of T cells in localized non-small cell lung cancer. The study's findings and limits: Researchers found a median roughly 50 of the top 100 tumor clones in adjacent lung.

V gave up 7 bases and J gave up 3 bases, with 9 bases separating them. CDR1 and CDR2 from the germline V gene are LNHDA and SQIVND (reference sequence). The length of the CDR3 is 12 residues. The V gene is TRBV19, the J gene TRBJ1-1; the D is unclear. This sequence originates from a male donor older than 55 with stage III lung adenocarcinoma. The sequences come from normal lung tissue next to the tumor, collected before any cancer treatment. CDR3: CASTPGHTEAFF. CDR3 bases: TGTGCCAGTACCCCAGGCCACACTGAAGCTTTCTTT.